This passage covers 30 T cell receptor beta chains from one sample sequenced in a study of T cell responses to AZD1222 COVID-19 vaccine. Clones were read by immunoSEQ multiplex PCR, and TCRdb kept only the in-frame ones, dropping some. Here the sample spans some 100,000 clones, about 88% being singletons. The input for sequencing was peripheral blood, taken on day 0 of AZD1222 vaccination. These receptors were taken from an adult in good health.

The chain is built from TRBV6-6 and TRBJ2-1; 12 nucleotides line up with TRBD2. CDR1 and CDR2 from the germline V gene are MNHNY and SVGAGI (reference sequence). The CDR3 consists of 14 residues. Trimming at V came to 5 bases and at J to 7 bases, leaving 3 bases not matched to a gene. The CDR3 DNA reads as TGTGCCAGCAGTGCTAGCGGGGGGGTGAATGAGCAGTTCTTC. It translates to CASSASGGVNEQFF.

A remark on this clone: This specimen includes other DNA sequences encoding the same CDR3. The chain uses TRBV4-2 and TRBJ2-1; the match to TRBD1 covers 7 bases. The CDR3 runs 15 residues. The V gene end was trimmed by 0 bases and the J gene end by 2 bases; junction bases not matched to a gene: 1. The V gene's germline CDR1 is LGHNA and CDR2 YNFKEQ. The CDR3, as DNA: TGTGCCAGCAGCCAAGAGCAGGGGGCCTACAATGAGCAGTTCTTC. It specifies CASSQEQGAYNEQFF.

Only a few counts were recorded for this clone. The chain uses TRBV19 and TRBJ1-1; D not certain. Germline lookup yields CDR1 LNHDA and CDR2 SQIVND (reference sequence). V lost 5 bases and J 3 bases, leaving 13 bases between the germline ends. This CDR3 comprises 14 residues. In DNA, the CDR3 is TGTGCCAGTAGTGCCTTCAAGGGAGACACTGAAGCTTTCTTT. Its translation: CASSAFKGDTEAFF.

The chain has TRBV10-3 and TRBJ1-6, with 9 bases aligning to TRBD1. Losses at the gene ends were 2 bases for V and 7 bases for J; bases not matched to a gene: 6. Looked up from germline, CDR1 is ENHRY and CDR2 is SYGVKD. The CDR3 loop spans 16 amino acids. DNA of the CDR3: TGTGCCATCAGTGAGCGGAGCGGACAGGGGAATTCACCCCTCCACTTT. It translates to CAISERSGQGNSPLHF.

This chain joins TRBV24-1 and TRBJ2-3; possibly TRBD2 for D (5 bases). The V gene lost 12 bases and the J gene lost 0 bases, with 21 bases spanning the gap. Germline V gene data show CDR1 as KGHDR and CDR2 as SFDVKD. The CDR3 totals 16 residues. The CDR3 sequence: CAPGRNRNASTDTQYF. CDR3 coding DNA: TGTGCCCCGGGAAGAAATCGGAACGCAAGCACAGATACGCAGTATTTT.

The chain joins TRBV7-9 to TRBJ1-4, with TRBD1 matching over 7 bases. V was pared by 5 bases and J by 1 base, with 4 bases of the junction left unmatched. CDR3 length: 15 amino acids. Germline loops: CDR1 SEHNR, CDR2 FQNEAQ (reference sequence). This CDR3 reads CASSGRQGTNEKLFF. Here the CDR3 DNA reads TGTGCCAGCAGCGGTAGACAGGGAACTAATGAAAAACTGTTTTTT.

The genes are TRBV7-9 and TRBJ2-2; D possibly matches TRBD1 or TRBD2 (5 bases each). The CDR3 spans 14 residues. V was pared by 0 bases and J by 5 bases, with 7 bases between. Per germline, CDR1 SEHNR and CDR2 FQNEAQ (reference sequence). CDR3 sequence: CASSLAWGTGELFF. Here the CDR3 DNA reads TGTGCCAGCAGCTTAGCGTGGGGGACCGGGGAGCTGTTTTTT.

The genes are TRBV12-3 or TRBV12-4 and TRBJ1-1, with D perhaps matching TRBD1 (6 bases). This CDR3 has 12 residues. Trimming cost V 3 bases and J 5 bases, with 7 bases left between them. Here the CDR3 DNA reads TGTGCCAGCAGTTTCCAGGGGACTGAAGCTTTCTTT. It encodes CASSFQGTEAFF.

CDR3 amino acids: CASNPRGGLGEQFF. CDR3 DNA sequence: TGTGCCAGCAACCCCAGGGGGGGATTGGGTGAGCAGTTCTTC. The rearrangement joins TRBV6-2 or TRBV6-3 to TRBJ2-1; perhaps D is TRBD1 or TRBD2 (7 bases each). The CDR3 runs 14 residues. V was cut by 7 bases and J by 9 bases, with 19 bases left in between. From germline, CDR1 is MNHEY and CDR2 SVGEGT.

The J gene is TRBJ1-1, the V gene TRBV29-1; D not certain. The V end lost 7 bases, the J end lost 0 bases, and 3 bases lay between the germline ends. The CDR3 has 10 amino acids. Per the germline V gene, CDR1 is SQVTM and CDR2 is ANQGSEA. DNA of the CDR3: TGCAGCGCCATGAACACTGAAGCTTTCTTT. Translation gives CSAMNTEAFF.

V usage is TRBV6-5 and J usage is TRBJ2-7; D unresolved. Germline V gene sequence: CDR1 MNHEY, CDR2 SVGAGI. Trimming took off 6 bases at V and 0 bases at J, with 6 bases between the two ends. The CDR3 length is 12 residues. CDR3 DNA: TGTGCCAGCAGCCCCACCTCCTACGAGCAGTACGTC. Its translation is CASSPTSYEQYV.

V is TRBV15 and J is TRBJ1-5; D perhaps matches TRBD1 (6 bases). The ends were cut back, 1 base at V and 10 bases at J, with 8 bases in the middle. Germline V gene sequence: CDR1 LNHNV, CDR2 YYDKDF (reference sequence). The CDR3 is 12 residues long. The CDR3 is CATSRVQGPQHF. The CDR3 nucleotides read TGTGCCACCAGCAGAGTACAGGGCCCCCAGCATTTT.

The chain is built from TRBV7-2 and TRBJ1-6, with D maybe TRBD1 (6 bases). V gave up 4 bases and J gave up 7 bases, with 14 bases separating them. CDR1 is SGHTA, CDR2 FQGNSA, per germline. The CDR3 sequence is 15 residues long. DNA for the CDR3: TGTGCCAGCAGCTCCGAGGGGGGATGGAATTCACCCCTCCACTTT. The encoded protein is CASSSEGGWNSPLHF. The variable domain in full, completed from reference TRBV7-2 and TRBJ1-6, reads GAGVSQSPSNKVTEKGKDVELRCDPISGHTALYWYRQSLGQGLEFLIYFQGNSAPDKSGLPSDRFSAERTGGSVSTLTIQRTQQEDSAVYLCASSSEGGWNSPLHFGNGTRLTVT.

The rearrangement uses TRBV6-6 and TRBJ1-1; 9 bases line up with TRBD1. V gave up 0 bases and J gave up 1 base; unmatched junction bases: 3. Germline CDR1 reads MNHNY; CDR2 reads SVGAGI (reference sequence). The CDR3 has 16 amino acids. The CDR3 region is CASSYSPGQGNTEAFF. The CDR3 DNA sequence: TGTGCCAGCAGTTACTCGCCGGGACAGGGGAACACTGAAGCTTTCTTT.

The rearrangement uses TRBV21-1 and TRBJ2-5; the D call in the table, TRBD2, was not verified against the DNA. TRBV21-1 is a pseudogene. The CDR3 length is 15 residues. The CDR3: CASSKRLVFAETQYF. CDR3 in DNA: TGTGCCAGCAGCAAAAGACTAGTCTTCGCTGAGACCCAGTACTTC.

CDR3 protein: CAWSVYRENSPLHF. The CDR3 DNA sequence: TGTGCCTGGAGTGTCTACAGGGAAAATTCACCCCTCCACTTT. The chain combines TRBV30 with TRBJ1-6; tentatively, D is TRBD1 (6 bases). The germline V gene encodes CDR1 GTSNPN and CDR2 SVGIG (reference sequence). The CDR3 covers 14 residues. V lost 0 bases to trimming and J lost 7 bases, with 10 bases between them.

The chain combines TRBV7-3 with TRBJ1-2; no firm D call. Germline V gene sequence: CDR1 SGHTA, CDR2 FQGTGA. CDR3 length: 13 amino acids. Between the trimmed V and J ends, which lost 5 bases and 2 bases, there was a span of 9 bases. CDR3 sequence (DNA): TGTGCCAGCAGCCCCGACGGGAACTATGGCTACACCTTC. Residues: CASSPDGNYGYTF.

The V and J genes are TRBV5-5 and TRBJ1-3; D ambiguous. The CDR3 is 14 amino acids. Germline-derived CDR1 and CDR2 are SGHKS and YYEKEE (reference sequence). The V and J ends lost 0 bases and 1 base respectively, with 5 bases between them. CDR3 sequence: CASSLVGSGNTIYF. Written as DNA, the CDR3 is TGTGCCAGCAGCTTGGTAGGGTCTGGAAACACCATATATTTT. Filled out from reference TRBV5-5 and TRBJ1-3, the complete variable domain reads DAGVTQSPTHLIKTRGQQVTLRCSPISGHKSVSWYQQVLGQGPQFIFQYYEKEERGRGNFPDRFSARQFPNYSSELNVNALLLGDSALYLCASSLVGSGNTIYFGEGSWLTVV.

The chain combines TRBV2 with TRBJ2-1; 11 positions agree with TRBD2. The V gene end was trimmed by 7 bases and the J gene end by 7 bases; junction bases not matched to a gene: 9. This CDR3 is 15 amino acids long. Germline V gene data show CDR1 as SNHLY and CDR2 as FYNNEI. The CDR3 nucleotides are TGTGCCAGCAACCCACTAGCGGGAGTTTGGAATGAGCAGTTCTTC. Translated: CASNPLAGVWNEQFF.

This clone was picked up one time. The V call is TRBV5-1, the J call TRBJ1-1; D possibly corresponds to TRBD1 (6 bases). Germline values: CDR1 SGHRS, CDR2 YFSETQ. There are 14 residues in the CDR3. The V end lost 5 bases, the J end lost 3 bases, and 14 bases lay between the germline ends. CDR3 sequence: CASSQGSVYTEAFF. The DNA of the CDR3 is TGCGCCAGCAGTCAGGGGTCGGTGTACACTGAAGCTTTCTTT.

This chain uses TRBV5-4 with TRBJ2-3, with 7 bases identical to TRBD1. V dropped 3 bases and J dropped 4; count of bases not matched to a gene: 11. The CDR3 loop spans 16 amino acids. Germline V CDR1 and CDR2: SGHNT, YYREEE (reference sequence). The CDR3 nucleotides are TGTGCCAGCAGCTCGGTCAGACAGGGTTTGGCAGATACGCAGTATTTT. Translated, it gives CASSSVRQGLADTQYF.

V usage is TRBV11-2 and J usage is TRBJ2-7; the match to TRBD1 covers 7 bases. Germline V CDR1 and CDR2: SGHAT, FQNNGV. Trimming removed 5 bases from V and 2 bases from J; junction bases left unmatched: 9. The CDR3 is made up of 15 amino acids. In DNA form, the CDR3 reads TGTGCCAGCAGCAGAACCCGGGACAGTACCTACGAGCAGTACGTC. Protein sequence: CASSRTRDSTYEQYV.

The J gene is TRBJ2-1, the V gene TRBV14, with TRBD1 identical over 7 bases. V gave up 4 bases and J gave up 1 base; unmatched junction bases: 4. The CDR3 runs to 15 residues. CDR1 SGHDN and CDR2 FVKESK come from the germline V gene. The CDR3 DNA reads as TGTGCCAGCAGCCTTAGGACAGGTTCCTACAATGAGCAGTTCTTC. Translating gives CASSLRTGSYNEQFF.

Only one count was recorded for this clone. The chain recombines TRBV14 with TRBJ2-1; D assignment may be TRBD1 or TRBD2 (7 bases each). The ends were cut back, 1 base at V and 12 bases at J, with 22 bases in the middle. The CDR3 totals 16 residues. Germline CDR1 SGHDN, CDR2 FVKESK. CDR3 sequence reads: CASSQAGQRLGGGQFF. The CDR3 DNA reads as TGTGCCAGCAGCCAAGCGGGACAGAGACTAGGCGGGGGGCAGTTCTTC.

V gene TRBV7-8 combines with J gene TRBJ1-5; the D is unclear. Germline V gives CDR1 SGHVS, CDR2 FQNEAQ. The CDR3 is made up of 14 amino acids. Trimming removed 1 base at V and 3 bases at J, with 7 bases between. CDR3 nucleotides: TGTGCCAGCAGCTTAGACTTAGCCAATCAGCCCCAGCATTTT. The encoded protein is CASSLDLANQPQHF. The complete variable domain, with remaining parts taken from reference TRBV7-8 and TRBJ1-5, reads GAGVSQSPRYKVAKRGQDVALRCDPISGHVSLFWYQQALGQGPEFLTYFQNEAQLDKSGLPSDRFFAERPEGSVSTLKIQRTQQEDSAVYLCASSLDLANQPQHFGDGTRLSIL.

The CDR3 loop reads CASSHGRGTTDTQYF. The CDR3 bases are TGCGCCAGCAGCCACGGTAGGGGGACCACAGATACGCAGTATTTT. V gene TRBV5-1 combines with J gene TRBJ2-3; possible D gene TRBD1, 6 bases. Germline assignment: CDR1 SGHRS and CDR2 YFSETQ. The CDR3 runs to 15 residues. The ends were cut back, 4 bases at V and 2 bases at J, with 14 bases in the middle.

The chain employs TRBV6-5 and TRBJ2-3; 7 bases match TRBD2. Germline V lookup: CDR1 MNHEY, CDR2 SVGAGI. V lost 4 bases to trimming and J lost 2 bases; unmatched junction nucleotides: 6. The CDR3 consists of 15 residues. DNA for the CDR3: TGTGCCAGCAGTTTCCTCGGGACTAACACAGATACGCAGTATTTT. This sequence encodes CASSFLGTNTDTQYF.

The chain joins TRBV7-6 to TRBJ2-3; 7 positions match TRBD1. The CDR3 sequence is 15 residues long. The V gene's germline CDR1 is SGHVS and CDR2 FNYEAQ. V lost 4 bases to trimming and J lost 4 bases; unmatched junction nucleotides: 8. The CDR3 nucleotides read TGTGCCAGCAGCTCACGATACAGGGGAGCAGATACGCAGTATTTT. Translated: CASSSRYRGADTQYF.

This clone was seen a single time. CDR3 nucleotide sequence: TGTGCCAGTAGAATATCGGGGGCGGGAGGGACTGAAGCTTTCTTT. It encodes CASRISGAGGTEAFF. This rearrangement joins TRBV19 to TRBJ1-1; maybe TRBD1 (6 bases). V shed 6 bases and J shed 5 bases, with 19 bases lying between them. The CDR3 is made up of 15 amino acids. Germline values: CDR1 LNHDA, CDR2 SQIVND (reference sequence).

The chain combines TRBV29-1 with TRBJ1-1; D is ambiguous. The CDR3 contains 12 residues. V lost 0 bases to trimming and J lost 2 bases, with 4 bases between them. Germline V gene data show CDR1 as SQVTM and CDR2 as ANQGSEA. CDR3 residues: CSVEDRNTEAFF. CDR3 nucleotide sequence: TGCAGCGTTGAAGACCGTAACACTGAAGCTTTCTTT.